This T cell receptor (beta chain) was sequenced for a study of T cell responses to AZD1222 COVID-19 vaccine. Study summary: Timing groups of about 4 and about 12 weeks for second doses were pooled. Study-level results: Nearly half of spike-specific TCRs reportedly target variant regions that are unmutated in the B.1.351 and B.1.1.7 variants. Females made up more of the donors, who were largely white British, and clonal diversity may have come out too low.

A note on this clone: What it recognizes is unknown.

Sequencing used immunoSEQ multiplex PCR; TCRdb keeps in-frame clones, though not all of them. This table holds around 88,000 clones, about 86% found once. The CDR3 has 14 amino acids. CDR1 is SGDLS and CDR2 is YYNGEE in the germline V gene. The V end lost 4 bases, the J end lost 5 bases, and 10 bases lay between the germline ends. This sequence originates from an adult in good health. V usage is TRBV9 and J usage is TRBJ1-6; TRBD1 is a possible D gene (5 bases). Material: peripheral blood, obtained on day 0 of AZD1222 vaccination. The CDR3 loop is CASSRDPDNSPLHF. CDR3 sequence (DNA): TGTGCCAGCAGCCGGGACCCAGATAATTCACCCCTCCACTTT.